This TCR beta chain is drawn from a study of siplizumab effects on memory and regulatory T cells. Study-wide results and caveats: It was not possible to assign a naive or memory phenotype to roughly 80-96% of proliferating CD4+ or CD8+ clones. Few alloreactive clones mapped to unstimulated subsets. Apparently more diverse than memory cells, naive T cells also seemed major alloresponse contributors.

The germline V gene has CDR1 DFQATT and CDR2 SNEGSKA (reference sequence). The CDR3 is 11 amino acids. Trimming cost V 6 bases and J 2 bases, with 8 bases left between them. Only in-frame clones appear in the TCRdb table, and some are missing; sequencing was by immunoSEQ multiplex PCR. Of about 100,000 clones listed, around 93% are singletons. Concerning this clone itself: Its target is unknown.

This chain links TRBV20-1 with TRBJ2-7; D is possibly TRBD2 (5 bases). This sequence originates from a human donor in good health. The specimen was non-Treg CD4+ T cells sorted from blood. CDR3 residues: CSAGDTYEQYF. CDR3 nucleotide sequence: TGCAGTGCGGGAGACACCTACGAGCAGTACTTC.